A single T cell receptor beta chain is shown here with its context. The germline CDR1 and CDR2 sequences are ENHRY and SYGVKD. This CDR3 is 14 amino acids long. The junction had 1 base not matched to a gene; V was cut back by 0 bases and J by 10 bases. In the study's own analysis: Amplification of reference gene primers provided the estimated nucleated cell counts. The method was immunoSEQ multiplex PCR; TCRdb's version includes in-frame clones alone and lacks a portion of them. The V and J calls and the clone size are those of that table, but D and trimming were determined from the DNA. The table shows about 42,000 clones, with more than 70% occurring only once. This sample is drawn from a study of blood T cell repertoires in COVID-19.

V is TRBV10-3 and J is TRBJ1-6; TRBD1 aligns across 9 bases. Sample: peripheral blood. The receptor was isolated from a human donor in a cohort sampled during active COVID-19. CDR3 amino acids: CAISESTGGSPLHF. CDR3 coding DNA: TGTGCCATCAGTGAGTCTACAGGGGGCTCACCCCTCCACTTT.